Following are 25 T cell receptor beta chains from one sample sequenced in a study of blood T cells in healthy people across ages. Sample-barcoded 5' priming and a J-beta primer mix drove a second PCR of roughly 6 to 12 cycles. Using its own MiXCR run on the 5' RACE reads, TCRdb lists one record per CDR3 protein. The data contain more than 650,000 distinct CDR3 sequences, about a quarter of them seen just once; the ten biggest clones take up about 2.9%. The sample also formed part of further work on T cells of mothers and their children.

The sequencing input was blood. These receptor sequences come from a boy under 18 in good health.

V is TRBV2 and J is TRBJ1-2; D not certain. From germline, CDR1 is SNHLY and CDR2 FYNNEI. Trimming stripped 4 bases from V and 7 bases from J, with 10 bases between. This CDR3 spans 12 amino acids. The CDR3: CASSGRVGGYTF. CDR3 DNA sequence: TGTGCCAGCAGTGGAAGGGTGGGTGGCTACACCTTC.

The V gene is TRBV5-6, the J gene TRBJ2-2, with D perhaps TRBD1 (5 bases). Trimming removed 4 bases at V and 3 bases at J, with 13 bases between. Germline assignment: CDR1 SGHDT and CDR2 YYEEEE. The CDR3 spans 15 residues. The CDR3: CASSPVPTDTGELFF. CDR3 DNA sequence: TGTGCCAGCAGCCCTGTACCGACAGACACCGGGGAGCTGTTTTTT.

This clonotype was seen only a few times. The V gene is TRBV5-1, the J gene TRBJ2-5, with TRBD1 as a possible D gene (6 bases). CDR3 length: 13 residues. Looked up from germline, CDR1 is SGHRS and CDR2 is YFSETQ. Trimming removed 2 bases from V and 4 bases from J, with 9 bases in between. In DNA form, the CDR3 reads TGCGCCAGCAGCTTTCAGGACAGAGAGACCCAGTACTTC. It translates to CASSFQDRETQYF.

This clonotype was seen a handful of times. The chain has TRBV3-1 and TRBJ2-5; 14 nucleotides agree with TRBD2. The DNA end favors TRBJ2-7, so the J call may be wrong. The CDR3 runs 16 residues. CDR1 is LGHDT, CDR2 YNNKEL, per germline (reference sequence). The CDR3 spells CASSRGLAGGSYEQYF. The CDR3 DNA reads TGTGCCAGCAGCCGCGGACTAGCGGGGGGTTCCTACGAGCAGTACTTC.

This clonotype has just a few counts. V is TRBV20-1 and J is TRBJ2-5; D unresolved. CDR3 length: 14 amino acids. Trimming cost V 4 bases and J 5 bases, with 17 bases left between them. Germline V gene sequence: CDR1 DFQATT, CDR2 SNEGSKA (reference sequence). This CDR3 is CSAIIYDLAETQYF. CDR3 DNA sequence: TGCAGTGCTATCATATACGACTTGGCGGAGACCCAGTACTTC.

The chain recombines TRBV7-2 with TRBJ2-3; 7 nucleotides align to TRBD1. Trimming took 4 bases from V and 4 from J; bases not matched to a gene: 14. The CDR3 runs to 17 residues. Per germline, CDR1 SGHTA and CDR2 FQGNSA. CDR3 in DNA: TGTGCCAGCAGCTCCCGGACAGGTGCTCTCCCCCCAGATACGCAGTATTTT. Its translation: CASSSRTGALPPDTQYF.

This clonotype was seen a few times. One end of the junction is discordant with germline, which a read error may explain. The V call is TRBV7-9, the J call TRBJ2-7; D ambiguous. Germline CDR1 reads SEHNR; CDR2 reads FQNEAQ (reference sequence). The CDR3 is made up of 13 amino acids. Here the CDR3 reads CASSLAGNYVQYF. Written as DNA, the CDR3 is TGTGCCAGCAGCTTAGCAGGGAACTACGTGCAGTACTTC. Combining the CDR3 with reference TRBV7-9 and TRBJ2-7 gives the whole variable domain DTGVSQNPRHKITKRGQNVTFRCDPISEHNRLYWYRQTLGQGPEFLTYFQNEAQLEKSRLLSDRFSAERPKGSFSTLEIQRTEQGDSAMYLCASSLAGNYVQYFGPGTRLTVT.

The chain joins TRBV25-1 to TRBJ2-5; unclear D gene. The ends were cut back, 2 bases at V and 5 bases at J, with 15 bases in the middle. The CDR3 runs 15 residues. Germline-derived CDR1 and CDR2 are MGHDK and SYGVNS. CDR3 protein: CASSEMKWARETQYF. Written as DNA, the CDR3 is TGTGCCAGCAGTGAAATGAAGTGGGCAAGGGAGACCCAGTACTTC.

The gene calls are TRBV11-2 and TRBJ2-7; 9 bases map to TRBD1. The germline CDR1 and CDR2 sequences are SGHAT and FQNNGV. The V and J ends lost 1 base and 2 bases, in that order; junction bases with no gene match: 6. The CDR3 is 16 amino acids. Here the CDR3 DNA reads TGTGCCAGCAGCTTAGTTGGACAGGGGACCCCCTACGAGCAGTACTTC. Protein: CASSLVGQGTPYEQYF.

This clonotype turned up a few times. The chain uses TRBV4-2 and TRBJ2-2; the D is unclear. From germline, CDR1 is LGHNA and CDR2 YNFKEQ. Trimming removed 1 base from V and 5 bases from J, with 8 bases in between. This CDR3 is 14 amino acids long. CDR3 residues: CASSQVSRTGELFF. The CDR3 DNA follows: TGTGCCAGCAGCCAAGTATCGCGGACCGGGGAGCTGTTTTTT.

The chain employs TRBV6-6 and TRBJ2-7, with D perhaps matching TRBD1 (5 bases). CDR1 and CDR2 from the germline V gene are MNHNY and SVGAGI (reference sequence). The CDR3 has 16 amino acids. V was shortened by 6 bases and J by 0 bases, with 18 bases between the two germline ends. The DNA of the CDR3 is TGTGCCAGCAGCGGTCCTCGACAGTCTAGCTCCTACGAGCAGTACTTC. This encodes CASSGPRQSSSYEQYF.

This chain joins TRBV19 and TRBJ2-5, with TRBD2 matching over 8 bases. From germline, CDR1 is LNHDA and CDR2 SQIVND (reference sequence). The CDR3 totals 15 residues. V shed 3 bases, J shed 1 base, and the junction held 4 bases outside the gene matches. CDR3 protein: CASSMGTRGQETQYF. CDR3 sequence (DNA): TGTGCCAGTAGTATGGGGACTAGGGGCCAAGAGACCCAGTACTTC. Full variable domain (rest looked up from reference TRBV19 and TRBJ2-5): DGGITQSPKYLFRKEGQNVTLSCEQNLNHDAMYWYRQDPGQGLRLIYYSQIVNDFQKGDIAEGYSVSREKKESFPLTVTSAQKNPTAFYLCASSMGTRGQETQYFGPGTRLLVL.

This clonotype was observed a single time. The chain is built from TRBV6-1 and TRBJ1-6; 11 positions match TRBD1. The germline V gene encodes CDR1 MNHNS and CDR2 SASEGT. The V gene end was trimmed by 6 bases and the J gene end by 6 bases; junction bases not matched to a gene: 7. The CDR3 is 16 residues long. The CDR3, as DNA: TGTGCCAGCAGACACGGACAGGGGGCTAGTAATTCACCCCTCCACTTT. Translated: CASRHGQGASNSPLHF.

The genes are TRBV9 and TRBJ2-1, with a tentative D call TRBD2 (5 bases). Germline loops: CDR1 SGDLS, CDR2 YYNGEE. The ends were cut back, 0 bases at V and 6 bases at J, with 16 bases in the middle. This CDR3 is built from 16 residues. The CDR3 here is CASSVGEGWIRNEQFF. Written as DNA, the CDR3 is TGTGCCAGCAGCGTAGGTGAGGGTTGGATACGCAATGAGCAGTTCTTC.

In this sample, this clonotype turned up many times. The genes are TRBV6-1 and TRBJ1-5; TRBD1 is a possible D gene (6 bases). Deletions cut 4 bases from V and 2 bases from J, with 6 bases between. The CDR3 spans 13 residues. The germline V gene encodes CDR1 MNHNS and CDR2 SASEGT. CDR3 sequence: CASSGTGNQPQHF. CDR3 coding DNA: TGTGCCAGCAGTGGGACAGGCAATCAGCCCCAGCATTTT.

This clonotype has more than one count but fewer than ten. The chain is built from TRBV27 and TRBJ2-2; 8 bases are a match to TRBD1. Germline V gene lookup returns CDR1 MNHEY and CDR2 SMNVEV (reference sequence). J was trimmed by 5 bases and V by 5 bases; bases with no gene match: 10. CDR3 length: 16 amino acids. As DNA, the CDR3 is TGTGCCAGCAGTCCCCGGACAGGGAGAGGGACCGGGGAGCTGTTTTTT. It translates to CASSPRTGRGTGELFF.

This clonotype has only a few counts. The CDR3 DNA reads TGTGCCAGCAGCACTCTAGCGGTCTCCTACAATGAGCAGTTCTTC. Protein sequence: CASSTLAVSYNEQFF. This rearrangement joins TRBV3-1 to TRBJ2-1; 7 bases align to TRBD2. Trimming at V came to 5 bases and at J to 0 bases, leaving 4 bases not matched to a gene. The CDR3 is 15 amino acids. Germline V gives CDR1 LGHDT, CDR2 YNNKEL (reference sequence).

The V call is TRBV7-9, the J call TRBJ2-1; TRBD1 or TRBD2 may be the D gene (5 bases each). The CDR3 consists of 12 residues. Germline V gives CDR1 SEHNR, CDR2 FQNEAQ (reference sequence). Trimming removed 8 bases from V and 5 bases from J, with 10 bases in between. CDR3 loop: CASRDGNNEQFF. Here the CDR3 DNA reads TGTGCCAGCCGGGACGGTAACAATGAGCAGTTCTTC.

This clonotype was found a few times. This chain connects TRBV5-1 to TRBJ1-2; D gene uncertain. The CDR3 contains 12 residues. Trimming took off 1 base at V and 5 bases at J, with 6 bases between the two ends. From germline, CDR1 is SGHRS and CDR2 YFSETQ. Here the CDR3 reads CASSLYEYGYTF. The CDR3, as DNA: TGCGCCAGCAGCTTGTATGAGTATGGCTACACCTTC.

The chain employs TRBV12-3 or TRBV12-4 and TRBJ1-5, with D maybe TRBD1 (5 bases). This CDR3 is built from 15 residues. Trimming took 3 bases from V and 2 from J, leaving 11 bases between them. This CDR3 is CASSFSGTGNQPQHF. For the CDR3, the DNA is TGTGCCAGCAGTTTCTCCGGGACGGGCAATCAGCCCCAGCATTTT.

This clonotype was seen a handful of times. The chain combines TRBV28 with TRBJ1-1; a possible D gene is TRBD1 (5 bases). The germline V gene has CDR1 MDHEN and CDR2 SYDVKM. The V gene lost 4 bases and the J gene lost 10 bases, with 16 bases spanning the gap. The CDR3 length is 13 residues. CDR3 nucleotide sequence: TGTGCCAGCAGTTCTGGACAAATACCTGTAGCTTTCTTT. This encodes CASSSGQIPVAFF.

The CDR3 loop reads CASSRPSSGRSLYF. CDR3 nucleotides: TGTGCCAGCAGCCGACCATCTAGCGGGAGATCCCTGTACTTC. This sequence joins TRBV13 and TRBJ2-5, with 10 nucleotides matching TRBD2. The J segment lost 13 bases and the V segment lost 5 bases, leaving 13 bases of the junction unmatched. The CDR3 spans 14 residues. Germline CDR1 reads PRHDT; CDR2 reads FYEKMQ (reference sequence).

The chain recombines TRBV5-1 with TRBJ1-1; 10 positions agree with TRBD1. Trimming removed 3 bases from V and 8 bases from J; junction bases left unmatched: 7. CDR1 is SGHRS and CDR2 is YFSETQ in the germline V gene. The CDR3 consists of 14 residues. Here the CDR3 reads CASSWRDRGIEAFF. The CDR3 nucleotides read TGCGCCAGCAGCTGGCGGGACAGGGGTATCGAAGCTTTCTTT.

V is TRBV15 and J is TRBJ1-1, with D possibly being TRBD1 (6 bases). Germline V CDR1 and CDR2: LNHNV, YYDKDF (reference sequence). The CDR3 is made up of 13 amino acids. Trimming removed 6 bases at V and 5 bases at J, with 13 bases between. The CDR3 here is CATSNRVGTEAFF. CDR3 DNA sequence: TGTGCCACCAGTAACAGGGTCGGGACTGAAGCTTTCTTT.

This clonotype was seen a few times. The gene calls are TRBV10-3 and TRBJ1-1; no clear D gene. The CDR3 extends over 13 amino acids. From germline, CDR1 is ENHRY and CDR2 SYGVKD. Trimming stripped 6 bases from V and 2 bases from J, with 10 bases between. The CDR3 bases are TGTGCCATCAGCCCTGGACCAAACACTGAAGCTTTCTTT. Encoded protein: CAISPGPNTEAFF.